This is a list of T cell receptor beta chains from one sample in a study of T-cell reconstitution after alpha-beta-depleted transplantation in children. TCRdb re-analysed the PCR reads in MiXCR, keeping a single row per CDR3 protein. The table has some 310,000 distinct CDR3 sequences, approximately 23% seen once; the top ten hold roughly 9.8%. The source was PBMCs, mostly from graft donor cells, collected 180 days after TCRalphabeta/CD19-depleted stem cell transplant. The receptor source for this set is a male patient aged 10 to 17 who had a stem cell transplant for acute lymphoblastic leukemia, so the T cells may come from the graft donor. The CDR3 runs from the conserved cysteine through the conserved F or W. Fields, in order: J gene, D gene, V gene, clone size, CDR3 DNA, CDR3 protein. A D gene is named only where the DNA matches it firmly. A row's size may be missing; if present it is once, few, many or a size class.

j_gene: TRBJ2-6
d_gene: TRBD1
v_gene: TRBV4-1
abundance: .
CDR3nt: TGCGCCAGCAGCCAAGCTAGATCTTCTTCGGGACAGGGATTCTTTGGGGCCAACGTCCTGACTTTC
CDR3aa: CASSQARSSSGQGFFGANVLTF

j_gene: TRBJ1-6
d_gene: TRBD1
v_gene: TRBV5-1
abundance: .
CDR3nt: TGCGCCAGCAGCTCTTGGCCGGGACAGAAGACACCCCTCCACTTT
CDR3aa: CASSSWPGQKTPLHF

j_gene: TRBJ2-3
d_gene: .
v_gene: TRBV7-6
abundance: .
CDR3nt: TGTGCCAGCAGCTTAGCTAGTGGACCTTGGACAGATACGCAGTATTTT
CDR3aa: CASSLASGPWTDTQYF

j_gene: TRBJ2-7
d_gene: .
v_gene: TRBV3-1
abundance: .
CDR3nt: TGTGCCAGCAGCCGCGGGACAGCGAGAGACGAGCAGTACTTC
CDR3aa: CASSRGTARDEQYF

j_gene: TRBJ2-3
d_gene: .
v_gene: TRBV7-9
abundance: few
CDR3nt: TGTGCCAGCAGCTTAGACCCTACAGTTTACACAGATACGCAGTATTTT
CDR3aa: CASSLDPTVYTDTQYF

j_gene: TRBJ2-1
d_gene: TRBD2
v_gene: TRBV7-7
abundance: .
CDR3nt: TGTGCCAGCAGCTCTCAGGCGGGAGGGCCGCAGTTCTTC
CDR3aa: CASSSQAGGPQFF

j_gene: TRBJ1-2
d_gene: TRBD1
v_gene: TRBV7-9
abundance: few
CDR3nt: TGTGCCAGCAGCTTTAGGGGGCTTGGCTACACCTTC
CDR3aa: CASSFRGLGYTF

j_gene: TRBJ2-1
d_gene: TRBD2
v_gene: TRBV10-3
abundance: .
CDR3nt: TGTGCCATCAGTCCAAACCTAGCGGGAGGGCCCGATGAGCAGTTCTTC
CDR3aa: CAISPNLAGGPDEQFF

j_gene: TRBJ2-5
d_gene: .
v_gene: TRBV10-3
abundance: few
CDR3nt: TGTGCCATCGGGGCTAAAGAGACCCAGTACTTC
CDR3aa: CAIGAKETQYF

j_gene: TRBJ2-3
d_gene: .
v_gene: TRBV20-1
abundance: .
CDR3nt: TGCAGTGCTAGAGATCACATCACAGATACGCAGTATTTT
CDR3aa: CSARDHITDTQYF

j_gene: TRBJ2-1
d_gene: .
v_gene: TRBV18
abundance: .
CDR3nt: TGTGCCAGCTCACAATCTATCAATGAGCAGTTCTTC
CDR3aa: CASSQSINEQFF

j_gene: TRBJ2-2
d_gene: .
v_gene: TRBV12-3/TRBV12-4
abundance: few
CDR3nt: TGTGCCAGCAGTTTTCCATACCCCCTCTCCGGGGAGCTGTTTTTT
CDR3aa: CASSFPYPLSGELFF

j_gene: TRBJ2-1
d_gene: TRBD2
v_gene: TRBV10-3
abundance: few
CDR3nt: TGTGCCACGAGACTAGCGGATTACAATGAGCAGTTCTTC
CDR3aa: CATRLADYNEQFF

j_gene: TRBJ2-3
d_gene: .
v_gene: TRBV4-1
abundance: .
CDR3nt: TGCGCCAGCAGCCAGGAGTTACTACGGCAGTATTTT
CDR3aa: CASSQELLRQYF

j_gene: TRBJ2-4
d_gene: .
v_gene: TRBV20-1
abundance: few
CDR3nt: TGCAGTGCTAGAAGGGGGAGTGGTCAGTACTTC
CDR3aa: CSARRGSGQYF

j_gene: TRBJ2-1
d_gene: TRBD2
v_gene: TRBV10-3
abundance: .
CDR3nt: TGTGCCATCAGTCCGGGAGGGGGGTACAATGAGCAGTTCTTC
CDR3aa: CAISPGGGYNEQFF

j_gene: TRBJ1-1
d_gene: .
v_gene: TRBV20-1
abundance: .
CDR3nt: TGCAGTGTTGTAGTCCCTTTACGGAGGACTGAAGCTTTCTTT
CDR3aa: CSVVVPLRRTEAFF

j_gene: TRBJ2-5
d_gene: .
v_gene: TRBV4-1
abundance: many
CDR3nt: TGCGCCAGCGGGGCCCTAGGGGAGACCCAGTACTTC
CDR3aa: CASGALGETQYF

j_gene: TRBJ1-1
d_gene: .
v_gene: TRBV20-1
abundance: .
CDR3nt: TGCAGTGTCAAAAGGGCGGAGGACACTGAAGCTTTCTTT
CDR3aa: CSVKRAEDTEAFF

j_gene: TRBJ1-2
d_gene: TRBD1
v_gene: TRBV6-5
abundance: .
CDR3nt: TGTGCCAGCAGTTACCTCGGACAGGGTAACTATGGCTACACCTTC
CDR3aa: CASSYLGQGNYGYTF

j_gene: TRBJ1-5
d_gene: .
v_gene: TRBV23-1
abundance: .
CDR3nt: TGCGCCAGCAGTCAAGGTCTCAGCCTCGGAGGTCATCAGCCCCAGCATTTT
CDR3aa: CASSQGLSLGGHQPQHF

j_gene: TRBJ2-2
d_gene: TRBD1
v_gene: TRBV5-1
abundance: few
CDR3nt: TGCGCCAGCACGGACAGGGCGAACACCGGGGAGCTGTTTTTT
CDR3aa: CASTDRANTGELFF

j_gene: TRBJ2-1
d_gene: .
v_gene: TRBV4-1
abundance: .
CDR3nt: TGCGCCAGCAGCCACGTTCCGAGGAATGAGCAGTTCTTC
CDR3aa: CASSHVPRNEQFF

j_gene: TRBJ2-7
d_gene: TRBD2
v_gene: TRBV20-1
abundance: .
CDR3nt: TGCAGTGCCAGTAGACTAGCGGGAGAGGATGAGCAGTACTTC
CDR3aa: CSASRLAGEDEQYF

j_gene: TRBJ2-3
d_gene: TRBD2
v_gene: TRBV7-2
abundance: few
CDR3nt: TGTGCCAGCAGCTTAGAGGGAGGGCCAACAGATACGCAGTATTTT
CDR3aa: CASSLEGGPTDTQYF

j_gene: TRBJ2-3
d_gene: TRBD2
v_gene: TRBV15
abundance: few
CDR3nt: TGTGCCACCAGCTTAGCGGGAGGACACACAGATACGCAGTATTTT
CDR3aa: CATSLAGGHTDTQYF

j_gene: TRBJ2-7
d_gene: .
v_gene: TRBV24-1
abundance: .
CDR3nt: TGTGCCACCAGTGATGCCGCTAGCTCCTACGAGCAGTACTTC
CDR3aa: CATSDAASSYEQYF

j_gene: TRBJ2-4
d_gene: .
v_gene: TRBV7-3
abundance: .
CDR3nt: TGTGCCAGCAGCTTAAGCCGCCCCGGAGGTGGGACCAAAAACATTCAGTACTTC
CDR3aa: CASSLSRPGGGTKNIQYF

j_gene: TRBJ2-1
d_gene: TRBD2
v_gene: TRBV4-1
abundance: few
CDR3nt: TGCGCCAGCAGCCTACTAGCGGGAGTGCTCTCCTACAATGAGCAGTTCTTC
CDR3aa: CASSLLAGVLSYNEQFF

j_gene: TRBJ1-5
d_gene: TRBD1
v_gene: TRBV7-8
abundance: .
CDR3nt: TGTGCCAGCAACTTAAGGGACAGGGTGCGGCCCCAGCATTTT
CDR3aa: CASNLRDRVRPQHF

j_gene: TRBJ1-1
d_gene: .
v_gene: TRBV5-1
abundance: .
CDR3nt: TGCGCCAGCAGCCCCATTAATCAGAACACTGAAGCTTTCTTT
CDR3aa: CASSPINQNTEAFF

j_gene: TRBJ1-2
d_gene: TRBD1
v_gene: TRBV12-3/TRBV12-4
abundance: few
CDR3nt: TGTGCCAGCAGCTGGACAGGGGACTGGCACTATGGCTACACCTTC
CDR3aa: CASSWTGDWHYGYTF

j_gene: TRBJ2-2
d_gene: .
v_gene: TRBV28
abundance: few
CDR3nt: TGTGCCAGCAGTTTTGTGACCGGGGAGCTGTTTTTT
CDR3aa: CASSFVTGELFF

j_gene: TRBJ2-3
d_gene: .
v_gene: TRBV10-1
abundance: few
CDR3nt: TGCGCCAGCAGTGAGTCCCCCCGTCGCACAGATACGCAGTATTTT
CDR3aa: CASSESPRRTDTQYF

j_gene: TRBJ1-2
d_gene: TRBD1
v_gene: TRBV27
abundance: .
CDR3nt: TGTGCCAGCAGTTTTGGCCAGGGGGCATTCCATGGCTACACCTTC
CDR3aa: CASSFGQGAFHGYTF

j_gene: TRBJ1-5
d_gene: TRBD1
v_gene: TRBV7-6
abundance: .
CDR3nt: TGTGCCAGCAGCCGGTTGGACAGGGGGGACCAGCCCCAGCATTTT
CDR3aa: CASSRLDRGDQPQHF

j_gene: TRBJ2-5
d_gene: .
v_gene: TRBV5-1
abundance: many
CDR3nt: TGCGCCAGCAGGCCACTAGCAGACCAAGAGACCCAGTACTTC
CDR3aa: CASRPLADQETQYF

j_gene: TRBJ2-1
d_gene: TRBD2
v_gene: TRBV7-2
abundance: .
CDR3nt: TGTGCCAGCAGCTTGGCGCTAGCGGGAGGCGAGCAGTTCTTC
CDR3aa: CASSLALAGGEQFF

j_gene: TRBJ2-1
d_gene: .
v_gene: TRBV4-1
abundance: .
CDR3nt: TGCGCCAGCAGCCAAGGGTCGGACCTCAATGAGCAGTTCTTC
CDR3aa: CASSQGSDLNEQFF

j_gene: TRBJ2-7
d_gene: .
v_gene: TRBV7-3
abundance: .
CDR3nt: TGTGCCAGCAGCTTAACGTCGAGGACACCAACCTACGAGCAGTACTTC
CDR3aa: CASSLTSRTPTYEQYF

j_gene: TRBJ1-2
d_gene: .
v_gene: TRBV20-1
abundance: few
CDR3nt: TGCAGTGCTAGAGCACCCGCGAACTCTAACTATGGCTACACCTTC
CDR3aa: CSARAPANSNYGYTF

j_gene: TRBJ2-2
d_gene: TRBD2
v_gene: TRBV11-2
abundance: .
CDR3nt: TGTGCCAGCAGCTCCGGGCAAGGTAGAGCGGGAGGCCGGACCGGGGAGCTGTTTTTT
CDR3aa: CASSSGQGRAGGRTGELFF